A single sample is the source of the 14 T cell receptor beta chains below, sequenced in a study of cytomegalovirus exposure and HLA in healthy donors. Primers for the PCR totalled 60 Vbeta and 13 Jbeta. This table comes from immunoSEQ multiplex PCR, and its TCRdb copy is limited to in-frame clones, with some not included. The sample records approximately 170,000 clones, roughly 75% being singletons. Sequencing was done on a sample of PBMCs. These receptor sequences come from a man aged 25 to 40 in good health and CMV-seropositive.

The V call is TRBV28, the J call TRBJ1-1, with 9 positions matching TRBD1. CDR1 and CDR2 (germline): MDHEN, SYDVKM. The CDR3 has 14 residues. The junction had 6 bases not matched to a gene; V was cut back by 6 bases and J by 4 bases. CDR3 sequence: CASRGTGRFTEAFF. In nucleotides, the CDR3 is TGTGCCAGCAGGGGGACAGGGAGATTCACTGAAGCTTTCTTT.

The chain combines TRBV5-1 with TRBJ1-5, with no clear D. Germline CDR1 SGHRS, CDR2 YFSETQ. V was shortened by 0 bases and J by 0 bases, with 7 bases between the two germline ends. The CDR3 is 15 residues long. The CDR3 loop is CASSLGGYSNQPQHF. CDR3 bases: TGCGCCAGCAGCTTGGGCGGCTATAGCAATCAGCCCCAGCATTTT.

This clone was detected once. The chain has TRBV6-7 and TRBJ2-3; 8 bases agree with TRBD2. TRBV6-7 is noted as an ORF with a role that remains uncertain. The CDR3 is 16 residues long. The trim removed 5 bases at V and 6 bases at J, leaving 13 bases unmatched. The CDR3 DNA sequence: TGTGCCAGCAGTACATTGGCAGCGGGAGTGCATGATACGCAGTATTTT. This sequence encodes CASSTLAAGVHDTQYF.

The J gene is TRBJ2-7, the V gene TRBV7-2; 8 nucleotides match TRBD2. V shed 3 bases and J 6 bases; nucleotides not matched to a gene: 7. Germline V gene sequence: CDR1 SGHTA, CDR2 FQGNSA. CDR3 length equals 14 residues. CDR3 amino acids: CASSFGGGSCEQYF. CDR3 nucleotides: TGTGCCAGCAGCTTCGGGGGGGGGAGTTGCGAGCAGTACTTC.

The chain joins TRBV9 to TRBJ2-2; D possibly corresponds to TRBD2 (7 bases). This CDR3 is 16 amino acids long. The germline gives CDR1 SGDLS, CDR2 YYNGEE. Trimming removed 0 bases from V and 6 bases from J, with 15 bases in between. This CDR3 is CASSVVEGGPAGELFF. In DNA, the CDR3 is TGTGCCAGCAGCGTAGTGGAGGGGGGGCCAGCCGGGGAGCTGTTTTTT.

The CDR3 nucleotides read TGTGCCAGCACGGTCTCTAGCACAGATACGCAGTATTTT. The encoded protein is CASTVSSTDTQYF. The chain carries TRBV5-6 and TRBJ2-3; no definite D call. CDR1 and CDR2 (germline): SGHDT, YYEEEE. This CDR3 spans 13 amino acids. V lost 6 bases and J lost 0, with 8 bases in between.

The V call is TRBV4-2, the J call TRBJ1-5; 7 nucleotides agree with TRBD1. The V segment lost 3 bases and the J segment 3 bases; nucleotides outside the gene matches: 5. The CDR3 has 15 residues. CDR1 is LGHNA and CDR2 is YNFKEQ in the germline V gene. The CDR3 DNA follows: TGTGCCAGCAGCCAGGATACAGGGGCCAATCAGCCCCAGCATTTT. This sequence encodes CASSQDTGANQPQHF.

The V gene is TRBV30, the J gene TRBJ1-5; maybe TRBD1 (6 bases). This CDR3 comprises 16 residues. V lost 0 bases and J 2 bases, leaving 14 bases between the germline ends. The germline V gene has CDR1 GTSNPN and CDR2 SVGIG (reference sequence). The DNA of the CDR3 is TGTGCCTGGAGTGTACCGGGCAGGGGCGGCAATCAGCCCCAGCATTTT. Protein sequence: CAWSVPGRGGNQPQHF. Full variable domain (rest looked up from reference TRBV30 and TRBJ1-5): SQTIHQWPATLVQPVGSPLSLECTVEGTSNPNLYWYRQAAGRGLQLLFYSVGIGQISSEVPQNLSASRPQDRQFILSSKKLLLSDSGFYLCAWSVPGRGGNQPQHFGDGTRLSIL.

The chain is built from TRBV4-3 and TRBJ1-4; D unresolved. Trimming took off 5 bases at V and 0 bases at J, with 10 bases between the two ends. This CDR3 is built from 15 residues. Germline-derived CDR1 and CDR2 are LGHNA and YSLEER. The CDR3 DNA reads as TGCGCCAGCAGCTGGACGGAGGCAACTAATGAAAAACTGTTTTTT. Translating it yields CASSWTEATNEKLFF.

As for this clone: Germline and junction disagree at one end, which may indicate a read error. The chain is built from TRBV7-7 and TRBJ2-2; D is perhaps TRBD1 (6 bases). This CDR3 has 15 residues. Germline-derived CDR1 and CDR2 are SSHAT and FNYEAQ (reference sequence). CDR3 protein: CASSLDLQGGRELFF. CDR3 sequence (DNA): TGTGCTAGCAGCTTAGATCTACAGGGCGGCCGGGAGCTGTTTTTT.

This clone was seen only a few times. DNA of the CDR3: TGTGCCAGCAATAGAGGGGGGGACTATGGCTACACCTTC. It yields the protein CASNRGGDYGYTF. The chain uses TRBV6-5 and TRBJ1-2, with D possibly being TRBD1 (6 bases). V was clipped by 7 bases and J by 3 bases, with 12 bases between them. Germline V gene sequence: CDR1 MNHEY, CDR2 SVGAGI. The CDR3 is 13 amino acids.

The chain has TRBV20-1 and TRBJ2-1, with TRBD2 matching 9 bases. CDR1 is DFQATT, CDR2 SNEGSKA, per germline (reference sequence). The CDR3 loop spans 11 amino acids. The DNA of the CDR3 is TGCAGGGCGGGGGGGGGCAATGAGCAGTTCTTC. Its translation is CRAGGGNEQFF.

The genes are TRBV10-3 and TRBJ1-2; D call uncertain. Looked up from germline, CDR1 is ENHRY and CDR2 is SYGVKD. V lost 8 bases and J lost 3, with 10 bases in between. This CDR3 has 12 residues. CDR3 in amino acids: CAIAGSDYGYTF. CDR3 DNA sequence: TGTGCCATCGCGGGATCAGACTATGGCTACACCTTC.

The CDR3 is CASSPPPGETQYF. Written as DNA, the CDR3 is TGCGCCAGCAGTCCTCCTCCAGGGGAGACCCAGTACTTC. The V call is TRBV10-2, the J call TRBJ2-5, with D perhaps matching TRBD1 (5 bases). The V gene's germline CDR1 is WSHSY and CDR2 SAAADI. V lost 5 bases and J lost 5, with 12 bases in between. This CDR3 is 13 amino acids long.